This is a list of T cell receptor beta chains from one sample in a study of neoadjuvant anti-PD-1 for oral cavity cancer. Produced via immunoSEQ multiplex PCR; TCRdb's table is partial and in-frame only. This table has around 67,000 clones, roughly nine tenths appearing once. The sample in question was PBMCs, obtained after nivolumab (anti-PD-1) treatment. The origin of the receptors is a person between 40 and 80 years old with oral cavity squamous cell carcinoma. Both conserved end residues are part of each CDR3. The D gene is left open where the match is weak. Clone size is given for some rows only: seen once, a few or many times, or a class if the clone is expanded.

J gene	D gene	V gene	clone size	CDR3 protein	CDR3 DNA
TRBJ2-1	TRBD2	TRBV10-1	.	CASSPRRETYNEQFF	TGCGCCAGCAGCCCTCGGCGGGAGACCTACAATGAGCAGTTCTTC
TRBJ1-4	.	TRBV6-5	.	CASSRQATNEKLFF	TGTGCCAGCAGTCGACAGGCAACTAATGAAAAACTGTTTTTT
TRBJ1-2	.	TRBV5-6	.	CASSLGAGHYYGYTF	TGTGCCAGCAGCTTGGGCGCAGGGCACTACTATGGCTACACCTTC
TRBJ1-6	TRBD1	TRBV30	few	CAWSVGTGRNSPLHF	TGTGCCTGGAGTGTAGGGACAGGGAGAAATTCACCCCTCCACTTT
TRBJ1-2	TRBD1	TRBV7-3	few	CASSLDPGGIYGYTF	TGTGCCAGCAGCTTAGATCCAGGGGGCATCTATGGCTACACCTTC
TRBJ2-5	TRBD2	TRBV30	.	CAWSRNLAVEETQYF	TGTGCCTGGAGTCGAAATCTAGCGGTAGAAGAGACCCAGTACTTC
TRBJ1-5	TRBD1	TRBV2	few	CASSVDRLSNQPQHF	TGTGCCAGCAGTGTGGACAGGCTAAGCAATCAGCCCCAGCATTTT
TRBJ2-1	TRBD2	TRBV18	.	CASSPTGGEQFF	TGTGCCAGCTCACCGACGGGGGGTGAGCAGTTCTTC
TRBJ1-2	.	TRBV10-3	.	CAISDKGGNYGYTF	TGTGCCATCAGTGATAAGGGAGGGAACTATGGCTACACCTTC
TRBJ2-5	.	TRBV9	.	CASSAGGGFQETQYF	TGTGCCAGCAGCGCAGGGGGAGGGTTCCAAGAGACCCAGTACTTC
TRBJ2-5	.	TRBV5-5	few	CASSSQWGLTKETQYF	TGTGCCAGCAGCTCCCAGTGGGGACTGACCAAAGAGACCCAGTACTTC
TRBJ2-1	.	TRBV11-1	.	CASSRGGTAPNEQFF	TGTGCCAGCAGCCGAGGCGGGACAGCCCCAAATGAGCAGTTCTTC
TRBJ1-1	.	TRBV5-1	.	CASRDDRLLFTEAFF	TGCGCCAGCAGGGATGACAGATTATTGTTCACTGAAGCTTTCTTT
TRBJ1-6	.	TRBV9	.	CASSEEALSSYNSPLHF	TGTGCCAGCAGTGAGGAAGCCTTAAGCTCCTATAATTCACCCCTCCACTTT
TRBJ1-5	.	TRBV7-2	once	CASSLGPNNQPQHF	TGTGCCAGCAGCTTGGGTCCGAACAATCAGCCCCAGCATTTT
TRBJ2-3	TRBD1	TRBV7-6	once	CASSLGFRGSTDTQYF	TGTGCCAGCAGCTTAGGATTCAGGGGGAGCACAGATACGCAGTATTTT
TRBJ2-7	TRBD2	TRBV6-6	.	CASTAGESYEQYF	TGTGCCAGCACCGCGGGAGAATCCTACGAGCAGTACTTC
TRBJ2-1	.	TRBV15	.	CATSRDRGRGQFF	TGTGCCACCAGCAGAGATCGGGGAAGGGGGCAGTTCTTC
TRBJ1-5	TRBD1	TRBV28	.	CASSSAGGPQHF	TGTGCCAGCAGTTCGGCAGGGGGACCCCAGCATTTT
TRBJ1-5	.	TRBV7-2	.	CASSLAVVGAQGQPQHF	TGTGCCAGCAGCTTAGCCGTCGTTGGGGCGCAGGGTCAGCCCCAGCATTTT
TRBJ1-2	.	TRBV27	.	CASRAQGWGYTF	TGTGCCAGCAGAGCACAGGGATGGGGCTACACCTTC
TRBJ1-3	.	TRBV5-1	.	CASSLAGYSSIYF	TGCGCCAGCAGCTTGGCCGGGTACAGCTCCATATATTTT
TRBJ1-1	.	TRBV14	.	CASSQAGYTEAFF	TGTGCCAGCAGCCAAGCTGGGTACACTGAAGCTTTCTTT
TRBJ2-7	.	TRBV29-1	once	CSVVGRTGDYEQYF	TGCAGCGTTGTGGGCCGGACTGGAGACTACGAGCAGTACTTC
TRBJ2-7	TRBD2	TRBV7-2	.	CASSPSGGRGAYEQYF	TGTGCCAGCAGCCCCTCCGGGGGGCGGGGGGCCTACGAGCAGTACTTC
TRBJ1-2	TRBD1	TRBV6-1	few	CASSERDRSRSYTF	TGTGCCAGCAGTGAACGGGACAGGTCGCGAAGCTACACCTTC
TRBJ1-1	.	TRBV10-1	.	CASPKRGDMGAFF	TGCGCCAGCCCGAAGAGGGGGGATATGGGAGCTTTCTTT
TRBJ1-2	.	TRBV4-2	.	CASSQGDGYTF	TGTGCCAGCAGCCAAGGAGATGGCTACACCTTC
TRBJ2-3	TRBD1	TRBV5-1	.	CASTSTGDTDTQYF	TGCGCCAGCACCTCGACAGGGGATACAGATACGCAGTATTTT
TRBJ2-1	TRBD1	TRBV10-1	.	CASSDGNRGPPWNEQFF	TGCGCCAGCAGTGATGGTAACAGGGGGCCACCCTGGAATGAGCAGTTCTTC
TRBJ2-2	.	TRBV6-4	few	CASSAGASGELFF	TGTGCCAGCAGTGCAGGGGCAAGCGGGGAGCTGTTTTTT
TRBJ1-1	.	TRBV7-9	.	CASSFGRDTEAFF	TGTGCCAGCAGCTTCGGGAGGGACACTGAAGCTTTCTTT
TRBJ1-3	.	TRBV6-6	.	CASSYSTPSGNTIYF	TGTGCCAGCAGTTACTCTACACCCTCTGGAAACACCATATATTTT
TRBJ1-1	.	TRBV5-1	few	CASSARDTTGGTEAFF	TGCGCCAGCAGCGCCCGGGACACTACTGGGGGCACTGAAGCTTTCTTT
TRBJ1-2	.	TRBV6-4	.	CASKCPYGYTF	TGTGCCAGCAAGTGTCCCTATGGCTACACCTTC
TRBJ2-2	.	TRBV7-3	.	CASSFTVDTGELFF	TGTGCCAGCAGCTTCACAGTTGACACCGGGGAGCTGTTTTTT
TRBJ2-1	.	TRBV5-1	few	CASSTRTLSPNSEQFF	TGCGCCAGCAGCACCCGGACCCTAAGCCCAAACAGTGAGCAGTTCTTC
TRBJ1-3	.	TRBV11-2	.	CASSTRTAGNTIYF	TGTGCCAGCAGCACTAGGACGGCGGGAAACACCATATATTTT
TRBJ1-3	.	TRBV28	.	CASSFLPFLEGNTIYF	TGTGCCAGCAGTTTTTTACCATTCCTGGAAGGAAACACCATATATTTT
TRBJ2-1	.	TRBV19	.	CASSINWELSYYNEQFF	TGTGCCAGTAGTATCAATTGGGAGCTTAGCTATTACAATGAGCAGTTCTTC
TRBJ1-1	TRBD1	TRBV5-1	.	CASSLGQGVGEAFF	TGCGCCAGCAGCTTGGGACAGGGCGTTGGTGAAGCTTTCTTT
TRBJ2-3	TRBD2	TRBV10-3	.	CAIRSSGSFGDTQYF	TGTGCCATCAGGTCCAGCGGGAGTTTTGGAGATACGCAGTATTTT
TRBJ1-4	TRBD1	TRBV2	.	CASGEQGAGEKLFF	TGTGCCAGCGGGGAACAGGGGGCCGGTGAAAAACTGTTTTTT
TRBJ2-1	.	TRBV4-2	few	CASSQAPGAGNEQFF	TGTGCCAGCAGCCAGGCCCCCGGGGCGGGCAATGAGCAGTTCTTC
TRBJ2-7	.	TRBV11-2	.	CASSRDRYEQYF	TGTGCCAGCAGCCGCGACAGGTACGAGCAGTACTTC
TRBJ2-3	.	TRBV6-6	.	CASSFRSPDTQYF	TGTGCCAGCAGTTTCCGGAGCCCGGATACGCAGTATTTT
TRBJ2-4	.	TRBV5-1	.	CASKVGEAPAKNIQYF	TGCGCCAGCAAGGTAGGCGAGGCTCCAGCCAAAAACATTCAGTACTTC
TRBJ2-7	.	TRBV28	.	CASSISTNLYEQYF	TGTGCCAGCAGCATATCTACGAACCTCTACGAGCAGTACTTC
TRBJ1-2	.	TRBV7-9	.	CASSFLGPGRYGYTF	TGTGCCAGCAGTTTCTTAGGGCCTGGTCGCTATGGCTACACCTTC
TRBJ1-3	.	TRBV10-2	.	CASGDQGHSPGGNTIYF	TGCGCCAGCGGAGACCAGGGACATTCTCCTGGTGGAAACACCATATATTTT
TRBJ1-4	TRBD1	TRBV6-5	.	CASRRQGATNEKLFF	TGTGCCAGCAGGCGACAGGGGGCAACTAATGAAAAACTGTTTTTT